Below are 21 T cell receptor beta chains sequenced from a single sample in a study of T cell responses to AZD1222 COVID-19 vaccine. Clones were read by immunoSEQ multiplex PCR, and TCRdb kept only the in-frame ones, dropping some. Among just over 70,000 clones listed, 85% were seen once. Sequencing was performed on peripheral blood, taken on day 0 of AZD1222 vaccination. The receptors were sampled from an adult in good health.

This clone was found a few times. The gene calls are TRBV9 and TRBJ1-6; D is possibly TRBD1 (6 bases). The CDR3 loop spans 16 amino acids. Trimming shortened V by 7 bases and J by 7 bases, and 21 bases separated the two germline ends. Germline loops: CDR1 SGDLS, CDR2 YYNGEE. The CDR3 coding sequence is TGTGCCAGCCTGAGCGGGGGGCCCACCGGAAATTCACCCCTCCACTTT. This sequence encodes CASLSGGPTGNSPLHF. The variable domain in full, with the rest retrieved from reference TRBV9 and TRBJ1-6, is DSGVTQTPKHLITATGQRVTLRCSPRSGDLSVYWYQQSLDQGLQFLIQYYNGEERAKGNILERFSAQQFPDLHSELNLSSLELGDSALYFCASLSGGPTGNSPLHFGNGTRLTVT.

The rearrangement joins TRBV7-9 to TRBJ2-7; 8 bases agree with TRBD1. Germline-derived CDR1 and CDR2 are SEHNR and FQNEAQ (reference sequence). V was pared by 7 bases and J by 3 bases, with 5 bases of the junction left unmatched. The CDR3 loop spans 13 amino acids. CDR3 sequence (DNA): TGTGCCAGCAACCCCGGACAGGGCTACGAGCAGTACTTC. It yields the protein CASNPGQGYEQYF.

This clone was observed once. This chain uses TRBV5-1 with TRBJ2-1; a weak D match, TRBD2 (5 bases). With 4 bases removed from V and 10 bases from J, the gap between germline ends came to 18 bases. Germline values: CDR1 SGHRS, CDR2 YFSETQ. The CDR3 has 14 amino acids. The CDR3 coding sequence is TGCGCCAGCAGCCGCCTGACGGAGGAGGAGGAGCAGTTCTTC. Translating gives CASSRLTEEEEQFF.

The chain recombines TRBV4-2 with TRBJ1-1, with 7 bases aligning to TRBD1. CDR3 length equals 16 residues. Germline CDR1 is LGHNA and CDR2 is YNFKEQ. V was clipped by 3 bases and J by 0 bases; unmatched bases: 7. The CDR3 reads CASSHARDSMNTEAFF. In nucleotides, the CDR3 is TGTGCCAGCAGCCACGCCCGGGACAGCATGAACACTGAAGCTTTCTTT.

The sample holds one count of this clone. This chain connects TRBV2 to TRBJ2-1; D is unclear. V gave up 3 bases and J gave up 0 bases, with 6 bases separating them. Germline V gene lookup returns CDR1 SNHLY and CDR2 FYNNEI. CDR3 length: 14 residues. The DNA for the CDR3 is TGTGCCAGCAGTGACTGGGGCTCCTACAATGAGCAGTTCTTC. Translation gives CASSDWGSYNEQFF. Full variable domain (rest looked up from reference TRBV2 and TRBJ2-1): EPEVTQTPSHQVTQMGQEVILRCVPISNHLYFYWYRQILGQKVEFLVSFYNNEISEKSEIFDDQFSVERPDGSNFTLKIRSTKLEDSAMYFCASSDWGSYNEQFFGPGTRLTVL.

The chain carries TRBV5-1 and TRBJ1-3, with a weak D call TRBD1 (5 bases). Trimming removed 4 bases from V and 4 bases from J, with 15 bases in between. Germline CDR1 is SGHRS and CDR2 is YFSETQ. CDR3 length: 15 amino acids. The CDR3 sequence: CASSPLGGPGNTIYF. The CDR3 DNA follows: TGCGCCAGCAGCCCCTTGGGGGGTCCAGGAAACACCATATATTTT.

The rearrangement links TRBV5-1 to TRBJ2-1, with 8 bases aligning to TRBD2. The CDR3 is 16 amino acids. The germline CDR1 and CDR2 sequences are SGHRS and YFSETQ. V dropped 3 bases and J dropped 1; count of bases not matched to a gene: 6. The CDR3 bases are TGCGCCAGCAGCTCGGCGGGGGGAGGGTCCTACAATGAGCAGTTCTTC. It specifies CASSSAGGGSYNEQFF. Full variable domain (outside the CDR3, taken from reference TRBV5-1 and TRBJ2-1): KAGVTQTPRYLIKTRGQQVTLSCSPISGHRSVSWYQQTPGQGLQFLFEYFSETQRNKGNFPGRFSGRQFSNSRSEMNVSTLELGDSALYLCASSSAGGGSYNEQFFGPGTRLTVL.

The gene calls are TRBV6-5 and TRBJ1-6; D uncertain. From germline, CDR1 is MNHEY and CDR2 SVGAGI. V lost 4 bases to trimming and J lost 8 bases, with 15 bases between them. The CDR3 runs to 15 residues. The CDR3 DNA sequence: TGTGCCAGCAGTTTAAACTCCCCATCGTATTCACCCCTCCACTTT. This codes for CASSLNSPSYSPLHF.

The genes are TRBV5-1 and TRBJ2-2; 9 nucleotides agree with TRBD1. This CDR3 has 16 residues. CDR1 is SGHRS and CDR2 is YFSETQ in the germline V gene. The junction had 7 bases not matched to a gene; V was cut back by 0 bases and J by 7 bases. The CDR3 here is CASSLAGQGSGGELFF. CDR3 nucleotide sequence: TGCGCCAGCAGCTTGGCAGGACAGGGGAGCGGCGGGGAGCTGTTTTTT. Supplemented by reference TRBV5-1 and TRBJ2-2, the full variable domain reads KAGVTQTPRYLIKTRGQQVTLSCSPISGHRSVSWYQQTPGQGLQFLFEYFSETQRNKGNFPGRFSGRQFSNSRSEMNVSTLELGDSALYLCASSLAGQGSGGELFFGEGSRLTVL.

This chain connects TRBV11-2 to TRBJ2-3; 13 nucleotides match TRBD2. The J segment lost 4 bases and the V segment lost 3 bases, leaving 7 bases of the junction unmatched. The germline gives CDR1 SGHAT, CDR2 FQNNGV. This CDR3 is built from 17 residues. The CDR3 sequence: CASSFPRTSGSPDTQYF. The CDR3 region has the DNA TGTGCCAGCAGCTTCCCAAGGACTAGCGGGAGTCCAGATACGCAGTATTTT.

In its sample, this clone was seen once. The genes are TRBV18 and TRBJ2-7; maybe TRBD2 (5 bases). Germline CDR1 and CDR2: KGHSH and LQKENI. Trimming shortened V by 6 bases and J by 0 bases, and 12 bases separated the two germline ends. The CDR3 covers 14 residues. CDR3 sequence reads: CASSASGSSYEQYF. In DNA, the CDR3 is TGTGCCAGCTCGGCCAGCGGCAGCTCCTACGAGCAGTACTTC.

V is TRBV30 and J is TRBJ1-4; 8 bases line up with TRBD1. Per germline, CDR1 GTSNPN and CDR2 SVGIG (reference sequence). This CDR3 comprises 11 residues. With 4 bases clipped from V and 13 bases from J, the junction kept 5 bases outside the gene matches. CDR3 in amino acids: CAWMTGEVLFF. In nucleotides, the CDR3 is TGTGCCTGGATGACAGGGGAGGTACTGTTTTTT.

This clone was recorded once. The V call is TRBV19, the J call TRBJ1-1; D unresolved. Per the germline V gene, CDR1 is LNHDA and CDR2 is SQIVND (reference sequence). This CDR3 region has 16 residues. V lost 5 bases and J 3 bases, leaving 19 bases between the germline ends. The CDR3 region is CASSPFLGPGDTEAFF. The CDR3 coding sequence is TGTGCCAGTAGTCCTTTCCTTGGACCTGGAGACACTGAAGCTTTCTTT.

This clone was seen only once. DNA of the CDR3: TGTGCCAGTCGTGGCCTTCTTGGTAATGAAAAACTGTTTTTT. As protein: CASRGLLGNEKLFF. V is TRBV19 and J is TRBJ1-4, with D unclear. V lost 8 bases and J lost 4, with 14 bases in between. The CDR3 spans 14 residues. Germline lookup yields CDR1 LNHDA and CDR2 SQIVND (reference sequence).

V gene TRBV15 combines with J gene TRBJ2-1, with D possibly matching TRBD2 (6 bases). CDR1 is LNHNV, CDR2 YYDKDF, per germline (reference sequence). V was shortened by 4 bases and J by 6 bases, with 19 bases between the two germline ends. The CDR3 is 16 amino acids. This CDR3 reads CATSTWDSSGSNEQFF. CDR3 nucleotides: TGTGCCACCAGCACCTGGGACTCCTCGGGCTCCAATGAGCAGTTCTTC.

The rearrangement links TRBV7-9 to TRBJ2-1, with D hard to call. Germline CDR1 reads SEHNR; CDR2 reads FQNEAQ (reference sequence). The CDR3 sequence is 15 residues long. V was trimmed by 4 bases and J by 3 bases, leaving 13 bases between them. The CDR3 nucleotides read TGTGCCAGCAGCTCCGAGCTAGTGGTCTACAATGAGCAGTTCTTC. Protein: CASSSELVVYNEQFF.

This chain connects TRBV7-9 to TRBJ1-6, with D tentatively TRBD1 (5 bases). CDR3 size: 14 residues. CDR1 is SEHNR, CDR2 FQNEAQ, per germline (reference sequence). Trimming pared 6 bases from V and 9 bases from J, leaving 15 bases between. CDR3 in amino acids: CASRGGASGSPLHF. The CDR3, as DNA: TGTGCCAGCAGGGGGGGTGCCTCTGGTTCACCCCTCCACTTT.

The chain carries TRBV19 and TRBJ1-3; unclear D gene. The V gene's germline CDR1 is LNHDA and CDR2 SQIVND (reference sequence). V was shortened by 3 bases and J by 0 bases, with 6 bases between the two germline ends. CDR3 length: 14 residues. CDR3 loop: CASSIPVSGNTIYF. DNA of the CDR3: TGTGCCAGTAGTATTCCAGTCTCTGGAAACACCATATATTTT.

The chain has TRBV30 and TRBJ2-5; D gene unclear. Trimming shortened V by 4 bases and J by 2 bases, and 5 bases separated the two germline ends. CDR1 and CDR2 from the germline V gene are GTSNPN and SVGIG (reference sequence). The CDR3 covers 11 residues. The CDR3 DNA sequence: TGTGCCTGGACAGCTCAAGAGACCCAGTACTTC. This sequence encodes CAWTAQETQYF.

The chain carries TRBV18 and TRBJ2-6; D may be TRBD1 (5 bases). Germline V gene data show CDR1 as KGHSH and CDR2 as LQKENI. The CDR3 length is 14 residues. V shed 6 bases and J shed 2 bases, with 8 bases lying between them. The CDR3 spells CASSEGAGANVLTF. The CDR3 DNA sequence: TGTGCCAGCTCTGAAGGGGCTGGGGCCAACGTCCTGACTTTC.

This rearrangement joins TRBV2 to TRBJ2-1; 10 nucleotides align to TRBD2. Losses at the gene ends were 5 bases for V and 5 bases for J; bases not matched to a gene: 6. This CDR3 is 15 amino acids long. Germline CDR1 reads SNHLY; CDR2 reads FYNNEI. In nucleotides, the CDR3 is TGTGCCAGCAGTAAACTAGCGGGGAGGAACAATGAGCAGTTCTTC. It translates to CASSKLAGRNNEQFF. The full variable domain, in which reference TRBV2 and TRBJ2-1 provide the parts outside the CDR3, is EPEVTQTPSHQVTQMGQEVILRCVPISNHLYFYWYRQILGQKVEFLVSFYNNEISEKSEIFDDQFSVERPDGSNFTLKIRSTKLEDSAMYFCASSKLAGRNNEQFFGPGTRLTVL.